This record covers a single TCR beta chain. What it binds is unknown. CD45RA-negative memory and CD45RA+ naive subsets were split from the CD4+ cells. This entry comes from a study of shared clonotypes between healthy human individuals. Study-wide results and caveats: As a rule, naive subsets had a larger estimated richness than memory subsets.

Germline CDR1 MNHNS, CDR2 SASEGT. This CDR3 region has 14 residues. The V end lost 10 bases, the J end lost 2 bases, and 15 bases lay between the germline ends. The assay used deep level. Sequenced by immunoSEQ multiplex PCR; TCRdb stores in-frame clones only, minus some. The sample consists of a few million clones, approximately 95% of them appearing once. This rearrangement joins TRBV6-1 to TRBJ2-1; no definite D call. This TCR came from a man aged 18 to 30 in good health. Some clones in this sample may be carry-over from other donors' samples. The sample comprised naive CD4+ T cells from PBMCs. Subset in this sample: CD45RA+ positively selected. The CDR3 DNA is TGTGCCACCGCCAAACCGCTTACCTACAATGAGCAGTTCTTC. It encodes CATAKPLTYNEQFF.